This TCR beta chain is drawn from a study of regulatory T cells in long-lasting Graves disease. Time point given: newly diagnosed GD, antithyroid drugs for less than 3 months. The TCR library was prepared using RNA isolated from PBMCs. The length of the CDR3 is 14 residues. Between the trimmed V and J ends, which lost 4 bases and 4 bases, there was a span of 13 bases. Germline lookup yields CDR1 SGHKS and CDR2 YYEKEE (reference sequence). Arm-PCR with iRepertoire HTBI primers amplified the CDR3 regions for these TCR beta libraries. TCRdb redid the calling of the multiplex PCR reads with MiXCR, one entry per CDR3 protein. This sample has 350,000 to 450,000 distinct CDR3 sequences; approximately 16% occur once, and the top ten carry roughly 30%. Points from the study as a whole: Few sampled subjects may have lowered accuracy. Persistent patients shared more public clonotypes (about 3,000) than newly diagnosed patients (about 1,000).

Ten or more counts support this clonotype. Antigen unknown. The data also belong to a second study, concerning T cells in Graves' hyperthyroidism and ophthalmopathy. That source reports: The study excluded patients with uncontrolled infection, other autoimmune disease, pregnancy or lactation. HTBI primers were the set used in a first-round RT-PCR of the TCR CDR3.

The starting material was peripheral blood mononuclear cells (PBMCs), obtained at new diagnosis, from a patient treated with antithyroid drugs. The sequence was collected from a middle-aged man with Graves disease. V gene TRBV5-5 combines with J gene TRBJ2-3; D is tentatively TRBD1 or TRBD2 (5 bases each). CDR3 protein: CASSRDHYADTQYF. DNA of the CDR3: TGTGCCAGCAGCCGGGACCATTACGCAGATACGCAGTATTTT.